The 30 T cell receptor beta chains listed next were all sequenced from one sample in a study of T cell clones after liver transplantation. Produced via immunoSEQ multiplex PCR; TCRdb's table is partial and in-frame only. Of around 110,000 clones listed, less than 95% are singletons. The source was CD4+ T cells from blood, collected 12 months after liver transplant. Receptors originate from a human patient who received a liver transplant. Some T cells may be transferred from the graft donor.

The chain joins TRBV12-5 to TRBJ2-5; 11 bases are a match to TRBD1. Losses at the gene ends were 1 base for V and 4 bases for J; bases not matched to a gene: 8. The CDR3 runs to 17 residues. From germline, CDR1 is LGHNT and CDR2 FRNRAP. The CDR3 region has the DNA TGTGCTAGTGGTTTGGCTTCCGGGACAGGGGGGAGAGAGACCCAGTACTTC. Translation gives CASGLASGTGGRETQYF.

The chain is built from TRBV7-8 and TRBJ2-5; D is undetermined. The CDR3 is made up of 11 amino acids. The germline V and J ends were trimmed by 1 base and 6 bases, with 3 bases remaining between them. Germline V gene lookup returns CDR1 SGHVS and CDR2 FQNEAQ. The CDR3 sequence: CASSLEKTQYF. CDR3 bases: TGTGCCAGCAGCTTAGAAAAGACCCAGTACTTC.

The chain links TRBV15 to TRBJ2-5, with no clear D. The V gene lost 4 bases and the J gene lost 4 bases, with 10 bases spanning the gap. The germline CDR1 and CDR2 sequences are LNHNV and YYDKDF (reference sequence). This CDR3 region has 13 residues. This CDR3 is CATSTFRRETQYF. The CDR3 DNA reads as TGTGCCACCAGCACCTTTAGACGAGAGACCCAGTACTTC.

The chain uses TRBV5-1 and TRBJ2-5, with no clear D. The CDR3 runs 15 residues. Trimming took off 0 bases at V and 1 base at J, with 10 bases between the two ends. Germline assignment: CDR1 SGHRS and CDR2 YFSETQ. The chain's CDR3 is CASSLEDGPQETQYF. The CDR3 coding sequence is TGCGCCAGCAGCTTGGAAGACGGGCCCCAAGAGACCCAGTACTTC.

This clone showed up just once. The chain links TRBV11-1 to TRBJ1-4; 11 bases are a match to TRBD1. Trimming took 5 bases from V and 7 from J; bases not matched to a gene: 9. Looked up from germline, CDR1 is SGHAT and CDR2 is FQDESV (reference sequence). This CDR3 spans 16 amino acids. CDR3 in DNA: TGTGCCAGCAGCACACGACGGACAGGGGGCATTGAAAAACTGTTTTTT. The encoded protein is CASSTRRTGGIEKLFF.

This clone was counted a single time. This chain connects TRBV11-3 to TRBJ1-2; 9 bases fit TRBD1. This CDR3 has 15 residues. V gave up 3 bases and J gave up 2 bases; unmatched junction bases: 4. Per the germline V gene, CDR1 is SGHNT and CDR2 is YENEEA. CDR3 nucleotide sequence: TGTGCCAGCAGCTTCGGGACAGGGAACAACTATGGCTACACCTTC. Its translation: CASSFGTGNNYGYTF.

The CDR3: CASSKREGPHEQYF. The CDR3, as DNA: TGTGCCAGCAGCAAACGGGAGGGCCCTCACGAGCAGTACTTC. This rearrangement joins TRBV4-2 to TRBJ2-7, with 8 bases identical to TRBD2. CDR1 LGHNA and CDR2 YNFKEQ come from the germline V gene. Unmatched junction bases numbered 8, after V lost 5 bases and J lost 5 bases. This CDR3 is 14 amino acids long.

The chain combines TRBV5-1 with TRBJ2-7, with D unresolved. CDR3 length: 14 amino acids. Germline V CDR1 and CDR2: SGHRS, YFSETQ. V lost 2 bases and J 0 bases, leaving 9 bases between the germline ends. The CDR3 reads CASSFDQSSYEQYF. For the CDR3, the DNA is TGCGCCAGCAGCTTCGACCAAAGCTCCTACGAGCAGTACTTC.

The chain joins TRBV6-1 to TRBJ1-1; D unclear. CDR1 is MNHNS and CDR2 is SASEGT in the germline V gene. The CDR3 extends over 12 amino acids. The V end lost 4 bases, the J end lost 6 bases, and 9 bases lay between the germline ends. In nucleotides, the CDR3 is TGTGCCAGCAGTGCTGGGGTAGCTGAAGCTTTCTTT. As protein: CASSAGVAEAFF.

The chain has TRBV5-8 and TRBJ2-7; the match to TRBD2 covers 8 bases. This CDR3 is built from 17 residues. V lost 0 bases, J lost 4 bases, and 12 bases stayed unmatched. The germline V gene encodes CDR1 SGHTS and CDR2 YDEGEE. CDR3 sequence reads: CASSLGLAGTFLYEQYF. The CDR3 DNA reads as TGTGCCAGCAGCTTGGGGCTAGCGGGCACCTTTTTATACGAGCAGTACTTC.

This chain links TRBV29-1 with TRBJ2-7; 9 nucleotides agree with TRBD1. The germline V gene has CDR1 SQVTM and CDR2 ANQGSEA. The J segment lost 3 bases and the V segment lost 1 base, leaving 4 bases of the junction unmatched. CDR3 length equals 14 residues. The CDR3 DNA follows: TGCAGCGTTGAAGGGACAGGGGCCCACTACGAGCAGTACTTC. It encodes CSVEGTGAHYEQYF.

The gene calls are TRBV5-1 and TRBJ2-3; a weak D match, TRBD1 (5 bases). The germline gives CDR1 SGHRS, CDR2 YFSETQ. This CDR3 is 14 amino acids long. V lost 0 bases to trimming and J lost 6 bases, with 11 bases between them. The CDR3 region has the DNA TGCGCCAGCAGCTTGGAAGGGGCCGAGGATACGCAGTATTTT. As protein: CASSLEGAEDTQYF.

This chain connects TRBV9 to TRBJ2-5, with D perhaps matching TRBD2 (6 bases). Per the germline V gene, CDR1 is SGDLS and CDR2 is YYNGEE. The ends were cut back, 4 bases at V and 2 bases at J, with 15 bases in the middle. The CDR3 length is 15 residues. The CDR3 here is CASSPRDWRQETQYF. In nucleotides, the CDR3 is TGTGCCAGCAGCCCCCGGGACTGGCGGCAAGAGACCCAGTACTTC.

J is TRBJ2-3 and V is TRBV2; D gene uncertain. CDR3 size: 15 residues. The germline V gene encodes CDR1 SNHLY and CDR2 FYNNEI. Trimming pared 0 bases from V and 5 bases from J, leaving 12 bases between. CDR3 nucleotides: TGTGCCAGCAGTGAAGCGTTCTCGGTGGGAGATACGCAGTATTTT. Its translation is CASSEAFSVGDTQYF.

This clone appeared once. Its ends do not fully match the called genes, so a read error is possible. The chain is built from TRBV2 and TRBJ2-6; the D gene is possibly TRBD1 (6 bases). Germline CDR1 reads SNHLY; CDR2 reads FYNNEI. The CDR3 is 17 residues long. Written as DNA, the CDR3 is TGTGCCAGCAGCGCCAGGGGCCCGAGCTCTGGGGCCAACGTCCTAACTTTC. Amino acids: CASSARGPSSGANVLTF.

This rearrangement joins TRBV7-2 to TRBJ2-7, with a weak D call TRBD2 (6 bases). The germline gives CDR1 SGHTA, CDR2 FQGNSA. V was pared by 1 base and J by 7 bases, with 17 bases between. CDR3 length: 15 amino acids. CDR3 loop: CASSLGGARTKEQYF. The CDR3 nucleotides are TGTGCCAGCAGCTTAGGTGGGGCGAGGACTAAGGAGCAGTACTTC.

J is TRBJ1-2 and V is TRBV11-3; D call uncertain. V lost 1 base, J lost 2 bases, and 5 bases lay in between. The CDR3 totals 13 residues. Germline V CDR1 and CDR2: SGHNT, YENEEA. CDR3 sequence: CASSLGGNYGYTF. In DNA form, the CDR3 reads TGTGCCAGCAGCTTAGGGGGAAACTATGGCTACACCTTC.

The chain joins TRBV4-2 to TRBJ2-1, with 10 bases matching TRBD1. CDR3 length: 16 amino acids. CDR1 is LGHNA and CDR2 is YNFKEQ in the germline V gene. J gave up 7 bases and V 0 bases, and 6 bases lay outside the gene matches. CDR3 sequence reads: CASSQDPGTGDNEQFF. The DNA of the CDR3 is TGTGCCAGCAGCCAAGATCCCGGGACAGGGGATAATGAGCAGTTCTTC.

The rearrangement uses TRBV9 and TRBJ2-2; D is unclear. From germline, CDR1 is SGDLS and CDR2 YYNGEE. Trimming removed 4 bases at V and 4 bases at J, with 17 bases between. This CDR3 is 16 amino acids long. Written as DNA, the CDR3 is TGTGCCAGCAGCCCGAGCCGTGGAGTGGGCACCGGGGAGCTGTTTTTT. Amino acid sequence: CASSPSRGVGTGELFF.

The J gene is TRBJ2-7, the V gene TRBV11-1; 7 bases map to TRBD2. This CDR3 has 14 amino acids. CDR1 SGHAT and CDR2 FQDESV come from the germline V gene (reference sequence). Trimming took 4 bases from V and 3 from J; bases not matched to a gene: 6. The CDR3 is CASSSDRGVYEQYF. As DNA, the CDR3 is TGTGCCAGCAGCTCGGACCGGGGGGTCTACGAGCAGTACTTC.

The gene calls are TRBV6-1 and TRBJ2-7; 10 nucleotides agree with TRBD1. Unmatched junction bases numbered 10, after V lost 4 bases and J lost 1 base. From germline, CDR1 is MNHNS and CDR2 SASEGT. CDR3 length: 17 amino acids. Written as DNA, the CDR3 is TGTGCCAGCAGTGCTCCCTCCGGGACAGGGGTTTCCTACGAGCAGTACTTC. Protein: CASSAPSGTGVSYEQYF.

The V gene is TRBV7-9, the J gene TRBJ1-2; D might be TRBD1 (5 bases). CDR1 and CDR2 from the germline V gene are SEHNR and FQNEAQ (reference sequence). This CDR3 is built from 15 residues. V shed 1 base and J shed 0 bases, with 9 bases lying between them. CDR3 sequence (DNA): TGTGCCAGCAGCTTAGGAACAGGCGCTAACTATGGCTACACCTTC. Translated, it gives CASSLGTGANYGYTF.

The J gene is TRBJ2-1, the V gene TRBV18; 8 nucleotides line up with TRBD2. The CDR3 is 16 residues long. The germline V gene encodes CDR1 KGHSH and CDR2 LQKENI. The V and J ends lost 5 bases and 5 bases, in that order; junction bases with no gene match: 11. The CDR3 DNA sequence: TGTGCCAGCTCATCTAAAGCGGGAGACGCCAACAATGAGCAGTTCTTC. Translation: CASSSKAGDANNEQFF.

The chain couples TRBV6-5 to TRBJ1-5, with TRBD1 as a possible D gene (6 bases). The germline V gene has CDR1 MNHEY and CDR2 SVGAGI. The V gene lost 10 bases and the J gene lost 2 bases, with 9 bases spanning the gap. The CDR3 covers 12 residues. The CDR3 coding sequence is TGTGCCACCTGGACAGGCAATCAGCCCCAGCATTTT. This encodes CATWTGNQPQHF.

CDR3 protein: CASSYTTGGEQYF. The CDR3, as DNA: TGTGCCAGCAGTTACACCACAGGGGGCGAGCAGTACTTC. The chain combines TRBV6-6 with TRBJ2-7; 8 bases line up with TRBD1. Germline V CDR1 and CDR2: MNHNY, SVGAGI (reference sequence). The CDR3 runs to 13 residues. V lost 2 bases and J lost 6; bases outside the gene matches: 3.

J is TRBJ2-3 and V is TRBV7-3, with 11 bases matching TRBD2. J gave up 3 bases and V 2 bases, and 1 base lay outside the gene matches. The CDR3 is 15 residues long. Germline CDR1 SGHTA, CDR2 FQGTGA. The CDR3 nucleotides are TGTGCCAGCAGCTTACTAGCGGGAGGTACAGATACGCAGTATTTT. The encoded protein is CASSLLAGGTDTQYF.

The J gene is TRBJ2-7, the V gene TRBV7-2; 10 bases match TRBD2. The V gene end was trimmed by 5 bases and the J gene end by 2 bases; junction bases not matched to a gene: 9. The germline gives CDR1 SGHTA, CDR2 FQGNSA. The CDR3 is 16 amino acids. The CDR3 spells CASSQAGGPSPYEQYF. The CDR3, as DNA: TGTGCCAGCAGCCAAGCGGGGGGGCCTTCTCCCTACGAGCAGTACTTC.

The V call is TRBV9, the J call TRBJ1-2; the match to TRBD1 covers 10 bases. V gave up 0 bases and J gave up 5 bases; unmatched junction bases: 10. Germline V gene lookup returns CDR1 SGDLS and CDR2 YYNGEE. CDR3 length: 17 amino acids. The CDR3 sequence is CASSVDPDRGFLYGYTF. CDR3 DNA: TGTGCCAGCAGCGTAGACCCGGACAGGGGGTTCCTTTATGGCTACACCTTC.

This clone occurred once. The chain has TRBV27 and TRBJ1-1, with D tentatively TRBD1 (5 bases). The ends were cut back, 5 bases at V and 5 bases at J, with 18 bases in the middle. The germline gives CDR1 MNHEY, CDR2 SMNVEV (reference sequence). The CDR3 runs 15 residues. The CDR3 is CASSLVSPGETEAFF. In nucleotides, the CDR3 is TGTGCCAGCAGTCTCGTTTCGCCGGGGGAAACTGAAGCTTTCTTT.

The chain is built from TRBV5-4 and TRBJ2-6; tentative D call: TRBD1 (6 bases). Trimming cost V 2 bases and J 4 bases, with 16 bases left between them. Per the germline V gene, CDR1 is SGHNT and CDR2 is YYREEE (reference sequence). This CDR3 comprises 17 residues. This chain's CDR3 is CASSLSSGVGGANVLTF. The CDR3 DNA follows: TGTGCCAGCAGCTTATCCTCAGGGGTTGGCGGGGCCAACGTCCTGACTTTC.